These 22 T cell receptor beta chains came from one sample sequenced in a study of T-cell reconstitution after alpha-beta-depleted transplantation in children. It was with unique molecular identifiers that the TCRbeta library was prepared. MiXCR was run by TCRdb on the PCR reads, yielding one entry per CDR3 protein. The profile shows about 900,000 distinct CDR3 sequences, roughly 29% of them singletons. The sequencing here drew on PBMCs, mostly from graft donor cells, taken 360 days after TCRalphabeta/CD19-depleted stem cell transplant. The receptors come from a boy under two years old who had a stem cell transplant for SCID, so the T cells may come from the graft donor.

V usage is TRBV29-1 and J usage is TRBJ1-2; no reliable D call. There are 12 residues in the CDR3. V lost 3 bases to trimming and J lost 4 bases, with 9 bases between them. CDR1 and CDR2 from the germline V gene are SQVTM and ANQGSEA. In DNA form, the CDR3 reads TGCAGCGTTGACAGCGCCGTCTATGGCTACACCTTC. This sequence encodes CSVDSAVYGYTF.

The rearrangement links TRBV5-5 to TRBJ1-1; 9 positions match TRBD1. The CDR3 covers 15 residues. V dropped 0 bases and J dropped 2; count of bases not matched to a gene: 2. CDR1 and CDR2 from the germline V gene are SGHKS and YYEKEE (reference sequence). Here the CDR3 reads CASSLEQGANTEAFF. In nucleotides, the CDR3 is TGTGCCAGCAGCTTGGAACAGGGGGCAAACACTGAAGCTTTCTTT.

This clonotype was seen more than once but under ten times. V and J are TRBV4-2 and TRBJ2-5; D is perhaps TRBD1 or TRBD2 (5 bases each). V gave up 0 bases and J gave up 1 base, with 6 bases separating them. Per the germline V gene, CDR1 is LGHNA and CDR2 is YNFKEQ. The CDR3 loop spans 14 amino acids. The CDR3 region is CASSQEGPQETQYF. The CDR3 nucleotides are TGTGCCAGCAGCCAAGAGGGACCCCAAGAGACCCAGTACTTC.

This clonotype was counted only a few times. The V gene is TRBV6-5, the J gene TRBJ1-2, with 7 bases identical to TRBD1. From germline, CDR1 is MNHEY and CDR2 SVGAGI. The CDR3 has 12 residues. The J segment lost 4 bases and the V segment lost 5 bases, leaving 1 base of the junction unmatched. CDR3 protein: CASSRTGYGYTF. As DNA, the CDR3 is TGTGCCAGCAGTAGGACAGGCTATGGCTACACCTTC.

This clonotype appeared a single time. CDR3 coding DNA: TGCAGTGCTAGAGCCCCCCGGACACTCTCCTACGAGCAGTACTTC. This codes for CSARAPRTLSYEQYF. This chain connects TRBV20-1 to TRBJ2-7; TRBD1 might be the D (5 bases). Germline-derived CDR1 and CDR2 are DFQATT and SNEGSKA (reference sequence). Trimming removed 1 base at V and 0 bases at J, with 13 bases between. The CDR3 has 15 amino acids.

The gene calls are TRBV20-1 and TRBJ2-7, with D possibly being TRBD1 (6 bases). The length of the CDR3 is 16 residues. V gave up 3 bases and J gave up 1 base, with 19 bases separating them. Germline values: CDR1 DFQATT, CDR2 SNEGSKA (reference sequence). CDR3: CSASYQGWGPSYEQYF. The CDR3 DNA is TGCAGTGCTAGTTACCAGGGTTGGGGGCCTTCCTACGAGCAGTACTTC.

CDR3 coding DNA: TGTGCCAGCAGTTCACATCGACAGTACTTC. It is translated as CASSSHRQYF. This chain links TRBV12-3 or TRBV12-4 with TRBJ2-5; no firm D call. Trimming removed 4 bases at V and 11 bases at J, with 8 bases between. This CDR3 is built from 10 residues.

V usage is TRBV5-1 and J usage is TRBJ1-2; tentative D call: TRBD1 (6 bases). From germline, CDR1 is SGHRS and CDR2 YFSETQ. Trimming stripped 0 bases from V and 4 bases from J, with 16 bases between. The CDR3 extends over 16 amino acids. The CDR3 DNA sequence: TGCGCCAGCAGCTTGGCCATAAACAGGGATACCTATGGCTACACCTTC. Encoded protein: CASSLAINRDTYGYTF.

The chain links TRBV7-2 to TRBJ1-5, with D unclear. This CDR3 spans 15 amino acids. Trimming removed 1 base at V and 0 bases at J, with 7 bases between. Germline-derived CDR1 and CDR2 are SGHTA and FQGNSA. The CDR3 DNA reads TGTGCCAGCAGCTTAGAGTACGTTAGCAATCAGCCCCAGCATTTT. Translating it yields CASSLEYVSNQPQHF. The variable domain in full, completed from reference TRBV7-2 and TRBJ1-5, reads GAGVSQSPSNKVTEKGKDVELRCDPISGHTALYWYRQSLGQGLEFLIYFQGNSAPDKSGLPSDRFSAERTGGSVSTLTIQRTQQEDSAVYLCASSLEYVSNQPQHFGDGTRLSIL.

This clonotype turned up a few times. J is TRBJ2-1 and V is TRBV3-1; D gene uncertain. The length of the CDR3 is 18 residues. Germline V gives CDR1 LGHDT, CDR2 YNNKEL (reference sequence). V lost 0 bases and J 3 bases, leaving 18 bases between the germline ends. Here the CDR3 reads CASSQDVEVPKYYNEQFF. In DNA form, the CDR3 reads TGTGCCAGCAGCCAAGATGTCGAGGTTCCCAAATACTACAATGAGCAGTTCTTC.

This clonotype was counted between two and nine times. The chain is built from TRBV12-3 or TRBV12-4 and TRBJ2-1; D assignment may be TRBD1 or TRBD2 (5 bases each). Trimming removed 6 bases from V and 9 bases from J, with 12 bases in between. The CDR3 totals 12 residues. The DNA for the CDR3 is TGTGCCAGCAGCCCGTACGGGACTGAGCAGTTCTTC. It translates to CASSPYGTEQFF.

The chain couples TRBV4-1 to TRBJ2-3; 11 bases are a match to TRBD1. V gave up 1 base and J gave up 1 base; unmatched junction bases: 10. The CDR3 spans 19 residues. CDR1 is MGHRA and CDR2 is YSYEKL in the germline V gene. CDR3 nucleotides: TGCGCCAGCAGCCAAGTACGCAAGGACAGGGGGCTACGCACAGATACGCAGTATTTT. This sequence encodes CASSQVRKDRGLRTDTQYF.

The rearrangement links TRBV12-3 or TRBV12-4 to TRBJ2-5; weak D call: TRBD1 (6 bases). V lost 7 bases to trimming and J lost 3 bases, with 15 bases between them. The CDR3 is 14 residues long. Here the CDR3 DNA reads TGTGCCAGCACCCGGACAGCGACAAAAGAGACCCAGTACTTC. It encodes CASTRTATKETQYF.

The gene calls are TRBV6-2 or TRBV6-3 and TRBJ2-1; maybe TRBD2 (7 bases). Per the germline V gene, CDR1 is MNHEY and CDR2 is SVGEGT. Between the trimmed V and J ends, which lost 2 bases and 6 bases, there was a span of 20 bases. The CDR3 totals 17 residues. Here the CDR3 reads CASSYAIGGGPFNEQFF. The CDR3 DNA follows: TGTGCCAGCAGTTACGCCATTGGGGGGGGGCCTTTCAATGAGCAGTTCTTC.

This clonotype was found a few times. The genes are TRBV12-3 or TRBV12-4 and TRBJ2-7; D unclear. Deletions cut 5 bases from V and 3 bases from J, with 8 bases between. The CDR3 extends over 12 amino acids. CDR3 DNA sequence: TGTGCCAGCAGTCCCTTCTACTACGAGCAGTACTTC. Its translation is CASSPFYYEQYF.

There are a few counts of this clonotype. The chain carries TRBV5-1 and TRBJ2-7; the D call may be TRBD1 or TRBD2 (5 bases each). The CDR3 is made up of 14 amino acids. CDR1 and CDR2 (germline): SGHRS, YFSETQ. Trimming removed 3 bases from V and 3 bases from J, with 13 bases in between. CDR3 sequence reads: CASSWGTAHYEQYF. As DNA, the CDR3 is TGCGCCAGCAGCTGGGGGACGGCCCACTACGAGCAGTACTTC. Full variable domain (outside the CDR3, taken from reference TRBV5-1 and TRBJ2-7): KAGVTQTPRYLIKTRGQQVTLSCSPISGHRSVSWYQQTPGQGLQFLFEYFSETQRNKGNFPGRFSGRQFSNSRSEMNVSTLELGDSALYLCASSWGTAHYEQYFGPGTRLTVT.

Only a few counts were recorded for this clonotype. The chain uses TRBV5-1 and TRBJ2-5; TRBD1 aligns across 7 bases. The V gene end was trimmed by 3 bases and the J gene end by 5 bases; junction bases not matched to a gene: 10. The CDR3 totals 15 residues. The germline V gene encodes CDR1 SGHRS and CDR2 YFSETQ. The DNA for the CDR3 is TGCGCCAGCAGCTCATCTTCAGGGGGAAGGGAGACCCAGTACTTC. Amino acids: CASSSSSGGRETQYF.

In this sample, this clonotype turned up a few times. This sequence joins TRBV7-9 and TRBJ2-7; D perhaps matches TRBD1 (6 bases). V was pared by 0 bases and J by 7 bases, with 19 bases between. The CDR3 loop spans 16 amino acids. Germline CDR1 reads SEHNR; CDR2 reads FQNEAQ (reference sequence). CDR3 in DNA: TGTGCCAGCAGCTTAGCGTGGAGGACCTCAGGGGAAGAGCAGTACTTC. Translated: CASSLAWRTSGEEQYF.

DNA for the CDR3: TGTGCCAGCAGCTTAAGACAGGGCCCCACAGATACGCAGTATTTT. Protein: CASSLRQGPTDTQYF. This chain uses TRBV7-8 with TRBJ2-3; 7 bases align to TRBD1. CDR1 is SGHVS and CDR2 is FQNEAQ in the germline V gene. V was clipped by 2 bases and J by 2 bases; unmatched bases: 4. The CDR3 covers 15 residues.

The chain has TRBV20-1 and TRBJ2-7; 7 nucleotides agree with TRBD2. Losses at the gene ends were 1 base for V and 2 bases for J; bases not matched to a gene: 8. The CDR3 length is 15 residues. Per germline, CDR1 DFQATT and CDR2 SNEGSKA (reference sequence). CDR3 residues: CSARGGLAAPYEQYF. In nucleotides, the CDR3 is TGCAGTGCTAGAGGAGGTCTAGCGGCTCCCTACGAGCAGTACTTC.

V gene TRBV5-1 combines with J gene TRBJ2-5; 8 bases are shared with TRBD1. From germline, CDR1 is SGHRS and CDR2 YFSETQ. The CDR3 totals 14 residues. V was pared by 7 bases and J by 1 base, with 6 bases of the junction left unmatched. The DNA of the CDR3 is TGCGCCAGCGCGACAGGGGCTATCCAAGAGACCCAGTACTTC. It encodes CASATGAIQETQYF.

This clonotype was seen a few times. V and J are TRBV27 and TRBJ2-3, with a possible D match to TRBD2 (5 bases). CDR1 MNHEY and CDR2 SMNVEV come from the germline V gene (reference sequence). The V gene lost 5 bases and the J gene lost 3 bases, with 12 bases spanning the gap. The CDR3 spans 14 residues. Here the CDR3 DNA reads TGTGCCAGCAGTGCGGAGGTAGGGACAGATACGCAGTATTTT. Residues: CASSAEVGTDTQYF.